This T cell receptor beta chain was sequenced in a study of Ad26.COV2.S vaccination and SARS-CoV-2 variants. Overall study: Dosing was one shot or two shots 56 days apart.

V lost 6 bases and J 2 bases, leaving 13 bases between the germline ends. This CDR3 has 14 residues. Germline-derived CDR1 and CDR2 are ENHRY and SYGVKD. The protocol was immunoSEQ multiplex PCR, while the TCRdb copy is restricted to in-frame clones and leaves out a portion. The sample holds around 320,000 clones, approximately 80% seen once. The treatment here: 15 to 20 received Ad26.COV2.S at low or high dose, single or two shots; about 5 received placebo; per-sample allocation not given. Day 63 after the first vaccine or placebo injection was the time point for sampling. Built on an Ad26 vector, the vaccine expressed Wuhan-strain SARS-CoV-2 spike.

This chain uses TRBV10-3 with TRBJ2-5, with D perhaps given as TRBD1 or TRBD2 (5 bases each). This TCR was sampled from a person between 18 and 65 years old who received the Ad26.COV2.S COVID-19 vaccine or a placebo. Here the sequenced sample was peripheral blood, taken in a trial of Ad26.COV2.S vaccine versus placebo. CDR3 bases: TGTGCCATCAGGAGGGGTGATTCACAAGAGACCCAGTACTTC. Translation: CAIRRGDSQETQYF.